This TCR beta chain was profiled in a study of CD8+CD57+ T cells in acquired aplastic anemia. The TCR beta profiling, which covered VDJ combination and CDR3 sequence, was carried out using genomic DNA as the template. MiXCR, applied by TCRdb to the reads, yields one record per CDR3 protein. The sample shows around 140,000 distinct CDR3 sequences, about 40% of them seen only once. From germline, CDR1 is LNHDA and CDR2 SQIVND (reference sequence). Trimming pared 9 bases from V and 12 bases from J, leaving 15 bases between. CDR3 length: 10 amino acids. This clonotype was seen only once. The sample was sorted CD4+, CD8+, or CD8+CD57+ T cells (not recorded which) from PBMCs. The source is a human donor in good health, serving as a control. V gene TRBV19 combines with J gene TRBJ2-7; a possible D gene is TRBD2 (6 bases). The CDR3 loop is CASGLGTLYF. The CDR3 DNA sequence: TGTGCCAGCGGGCTCGGGACTTTGTACTTC.